The rows below give T cell receptor beta chains drawn from one sample of a study of patients and donors after allogeneic stem cell transplantation. TCRdb redid the calling of the RT-PCR reads with MiXCR, one entry per CDR3 protein. The sample records fewer than 30,000 distinct CDR3 sequences, 42% being singletons. The sample comprised blood, either unsorted or a sorted T cell fraction (not recorded which). The source of these receptors is a human donor who was either an allogeneic HSCT recipient or a stem cell or donor lymphocyte infusion donor (not recorded which). It is not recorded whose cells these are; they may come from a transplant donor. CDR3s include the opening cysteine and the closing phenylalanine or tryptophan. Each record gives: D gene, J gene, V gene, CDR3 length, clone size, CDR3 DNA, CDR3 protein. D genes are given only for firm matches. For some rows the clone size is stated as once, few or many, or as a class when expanded; others skip it.

d_gene: TRBD2; j_gene: TRBJ2-6; v_gene: TRBV5-1; len: 21; abundance: .; CDR3nt: TGCGCCAGCAGCTTCTCCCGGGGGACTAGGAGGGGACCAACTGGGGCCAACGTCCTGACTTTC; CDR3aa: CASSFSRGTRRGPTGANVLTF
d_gene: .; j_gene: TRBJ1-1; v_gene: TRBV5-5; len: 13; abundance: .; CDR3nt: TGTGCCAGCAGCTTGTTCATTGACACTGAAGCTTTCTTT; CDR3aa: CASSLFIDTEAFF
d_gene: TRBD1; j_gene: TRBJ2-1; v_gene: TRBV10-3; len: 14; abundance: .; CDR3nt: TGTGCCATCAGCGGACAGGGGTTAAATAATGAGCAGTTCTTC; CDR3aa: CAISGQGLNNEQFF
d_gene: .; j_gene: TRBJ1-1; v_gene: TRBV20-1; len: 14; abundance: .; CDR3nt: TGCAGTGCTAGGGGTGGGAACGGGAACACTGAAGCTTTCTTT; CDR3aa: CSARGGNGNTEAFF
d_gene: .; j_gene: TRBJ1-6; v_gene: TRBV18; len: 14; abundance: few; CDR3nt: TGTGCCAGCTCACCTGAGACAGTAAATTCACCCCTCCACTTT; CDR3aa: CASSPETVNSPLHF
d_gene: .; j_gene: TRBJ2-7; v_gene: TRBV12-3/TRBV12-4; len: 12; abundance: .; CDR3nt: TGTGCCAGCAGCCTGGGGCAGGGCGAGCAGTACTTC; CDR3aa: CASSLGQGEQYF
d_gene: .; j_gene: TRBJ1-2; v_gene: TRBV2; len: 13; abundance: .; CDR3nt: TGTGCCAGCAGTGAAGCGCGGGGCTATGGCTACACCTTC; CDR3aa: CASSEARGYGYTF
d_gene: .; j_gene: TRBJ2-7; v_gene: TRBV20-1; len: 12; abundance: few; CDR3nt: TGCAGTGCTGGACACCGGGCCCTGACTCAGTACTTC; CDR3aa: CSAGHRALTQYF
d_gene: .; j_gene: TRBJ2-3; v_gene: TRBV3-1; len: 15; abundance: .; CDR3nt: TGTGCCAGCAGCCTCTGGGGGACTAGCACAGATACGCAGTATTTT; CDR3aa: CASSLWGTSTDTQYF
d_gene: .; j_gene: TRBJ1-3; v_gene: TRBV7-8; len: 15; abundance: .; CDR3nt: TGTGCCAGCAGCCTTGGACTGTACTCTGGAAACACCATATATTTT; CDR3aa: CASSLGLYSGNTIYF
d_gene: .; j_gene: TRBJ1-2; v_gene: TRBV19; len: 13; abundance: .; CDR3nt: TGTGCCAGTAGTAGGTTCAGGGAGGATGGCTACACCTTC; CDR3aa: CASSRFREDGYTF
d_gene: .; j_gene: TRBJ1-5; v_gene: TRBV12-3/TRBV12-4; len: 15; abundance: .; CDR3nt: TGTGCCAGCAGTTTAATCGAGGATAGCAATCAGCCCCAGCATTTT; CDR3aa: CASSLIEDSNQPQHF
d_gene: .; j_gene: TRBJ1-1; v_gene: TRBV12-3/TRBV12-4; len: 13; abundance: .; CDR3nt: TGTGCCAGCAGCCGAGGCGTGAACACTGAAGCTTTCTTT; CDR3aa: CASSRGVNTEAFF
d_gene: .; j_gene: TRBJ2-7; v_gene: TRBV25-1; len: 12; abundance: .; CDR3nt: TGTGCCAGCAGTGCCAGTTACTACGAGCAGTACTTC; CDR3aa: CASSASYYEQYF
d_gene: TRBD2; j_gene: TRBJ2-1; v_gene: TRBV7-3; len: 14; abundance: .; CDR3nt: TGTGCCAGCAGCTCTGGACTAGCGGGAGGTGAGCAGTTCTTC; CDR3aa: CASSSGLAGGEQFF
d_gene: .; j_gene: TRBJ2-2; v_gene: TRBV11-2; len: 15; abundance: .; CDR3nt: TGTGCCAGCAGCTTAAGGTCGCGGAACACCGGGGAGCTGTTTTTT; CDR3aa: CASSLRSRNTGELFF
d_gene: .; j_gene: TRBJ1-5; v_gene: TRBV9; len: 15; abundance: .; CDR3nt: TGTGCCAGCAGCGTAGGGGGTAGCCTCAATCAGCCCCAGCATTTT; CDR3aa: CASSVGGSLNQPQHF
d_gene: .; j_gene: TRBJ1-1; v_gene: TRBV3-1; len: 15; abundance: few; CDR3nt: TGTGCCAGCAGCCCCGTCAACGGGGGTAGGACTGAAGCTTTCTTT; CDR3aa: CASSPVNGGRTEAFF
d_gene: .; j_gene: TRBJ2-3; v_gene: TRBV6-5; len: 14; abundance: few; CDR3nt: TGTGCCAGCCGAGAGTGGTCCAGCACAGATACGCAGTATTTT; CDR3aa: CASREWSSTDTQYF
d_gene: TRBD1; j_gene: TRBJ1-5; v_gene: TRBV19; len: 16; abundance: .; CDR3nt: TGTGCCAGTAGTCCGCGGACAGGGGCGAGCAATCAGCCCCAGCATTTT; CDR3aa: CASSPRTGASNQPQHF
d_gene: .; j_gene: TRBJ1-2; v_gene: TRBV4-1; len: 13; abundance: few; CDR3nt: TGCGCCAGCAGCCAAGTCGTCCGCTATGGCTACACCTTC; CDR3aa: CASSQVVRYGYTF
d_gene: .; j_gene: TRBJ1-2; v_gene: TRBV6-6; len: 15; abundance: once; CDR3nt: TGTGCCAGCAGTTACAAGTTCGGCGGAGACTATGGCTACACCTTC; CDR3aa: CASSYKFGGDYGYTF
d_gene: .; j_gene: TRBJ2-1; v_gene: TRBV19; len: 16; abundance: once; CDR3nt: TGTGCCAGTAGCGGACAGACCCTGAGCTCCTACAATGAGCAGTTCTTC; CDR3aa: CASSGQTLSSYNEQFF
d_gene: .; j_gene: TRBJ1-2; v_gene: TRBV28; len: 13; abundance: .; CDR3nt: TGTGCCAGCAGTGGGGGGGGACTCTATGGCTACACCTTC; CDR3aa: CASSGGGLYGYTF
d_gene: TRBD1; j_gene: TRBJ1-5; v_gene: TRBV3-1; len: 15; abundance: few; CDR3nt: TGTGCCAGCAGCCAGGAGGGACAGTCCAATCAGCCCCAGCATTTT; CDR3aa: CASSQEGQSNQPQHF
d_gene: TRBD2; j_gene: TRBJ2-5; v_gene: TRBV25-1; len: 14; abundance: .; CDR3nt: TGTGCCAGCAGTCAACTAGCGAGCCAAGAGACCCAGTACTTC; CDR3aa: CASSQLASQETQYF
d_gene: TRBD2; j_gene: TRBJ2-3; v_gene: TRBV12-3/TRBV12-4; len: 12; abundance: .; CDR3nt: TGTGCCAGCAGTAGCGGGGGCGGTACGCAGTATTTT; CDR3aa: CASSSGGGTQYF
d_gene: .; j_gene: TRBJ1-5; v_gene: TRBV7-2; len: 17; abundance: few; CDR3nt: TGTGCCAGCAGCTTATCCGGATATGATTGGAGCAATCAGCCCCAGCATTTT; CDR3aa: CASSLSGYDWSNQPQHF
d_gene: TRBD1; j_gene: TRBJ2-2; v_gene: TRBV9; len: 14; abundance: .; CDR3nt: TGTGCCAGCAGCACCCGGACAGGGACCGGGGAGCTGTTTTTT; CDR3aa: CASSTRTGTGELFF
d_gene: TRBD1; j_gene: TRBJ2-4; v_gene: TRBV24-1; len: 15; abundance: .; CDR3nt: TGTGCCACCAGTGATGCCGGGACAGCGAAAAACATTCAGTACTTC; CDR3aa: CATSDAGTAKNIQYF
d_gene: TRBD1; j_gene: TRBJ1-2; v_gene: TRBV25-1; len: 15; abundance: .; CDR3nt: TGTGCCAGCAGTGAAGGGGGGACAGGGTACTATGGCTACACCTTC; CDR3aa: CASSEGGTGYYGYTF
d_gene: .; j_gene: TRBJ1-1; v_gene: TRBV6-1; len: 13; abundance: .; CDR3nt: TGTGCCAGCAGTGATGTGACGAAGACTGAAGCTTTCTTT; CDR3aa: CASSDVTKTEAFF
d_gene: .; j_gene: TRBJ2-1; v_gene: TRBV11-1; len: 15; abundance: few; CDR3nt: TGTGCCAGCAGCCCTGGGACATCGGGTGTTGGGGAGCAGTTCTTC; CDR3aa: CASSPGTSGVGEQFF
d_gene: TRBD2; j_gene: TRBJ2-1; v_gene: TRBV20-1; len: 14; abundance: .; CDR3nt: TGCAGTGCTAGAGCAGGGACTAGGAGGGTTGAGCAGTTCTTC; CDR3aa: CSARAGTRRVEQFF
d_gene: .; j_gene: TRBJ1-1; v_gene: TRBV18; len: 14; abundance: .; CDR3nt: TGTGCCAGCTCACCAGGACAGCTCAGCACTGAAGCTTTCTTT; CDR3aa: CASSPGQLSTEAFF
d_gene: .; j_gene: TRBJ1-1; v_gene: TRBV5-5; len: 16; abundance: .; CDR3nt: TGTGCCAGCAGCTTGCCGGTACGGGAAAGGGGCACTGAAGCTTTCTTT; CDR3aa: CASSLPVRERGTEAFF
d_gene: .; j_gene: TRBJ1-1; v_gene: TRBV2; len: 14; abundance: few; CDR3nt: TGTGCCAGCAGTCCTTCCCGCAGGGCAAATGAAGCTTTCTTT; CDR3aa: CASSPSRRANEAFF
d_gene: .; j_gene: TRBJ2-5; v_gene: TRBV12-3/TRBV12-4; len: 8; abundance: few; CDR3nt: TGTGCCAGCAGCCGACTAGTTTTC; CDR3aa: CASSRLVF
d_gene: TRBD1; j_gene: TRBJ1-2; v_gene: TRBV20-1; len: 14; abundance: few; CDR3nt: TGCAGTGCCAGGACAGGGATTTTTCGATATGGCTACACCTTC; CDR3aa: CSARTGIFRYGYTF